This T cell receptor beta chain was sequenced for a study of shared T cell receptors in the human thymus. This clone has a single count. Trimming at V came to 4 bases and at J to 4 bases, leaving 13 bases not matched to a gene. Germline V lookup: CDR1 SEHNR, CDR2 FQNEAQ (reference sequence). CDR3 length: 16 amino acids. Only in-frame clones appear in the TCRdb table, and some are missing; sequencing was by immunoSEQ multiplex PCR. In the table there are tens of thousands of clones, 90% to 95% of which are singletons. The sample taken for sequencing was thymocytes. This receptor was identified in a human donor. The gene calls are TRBV7-9 and TRBJ2-7, with 7 bases matching TRBD1. The CDR3 coding sequence is TGTGCCAGCAGCTACAACCACCGGGACAGAGAGTACGAGCAGTACTTC. Translated: CASSYNHRDREYEQYF.